This TCR beta chain was retrieved from a study of blood T cell repertoires in COVID-19. CDR1 and CDR2 (germline): SGHTA, FQGNSA. The length of the CDR3 is 15 residues. V dropped 3 bases and J dropped 4; count of bases not matched to a gene: 8. Sequencing used immunoSEQ multiplex PCR; TCRdb keeps in-frame clones, though not all of them. The sample contains fewer than 120,000 clones, under 75% of which appear only once. This sequence was found in a woman aged 60 to 75 with acute or convalescent COVID-19. Source material: peripheral blood. The chain links TRBV7-2 to TRBJ1-2; 7 bases fit TRBD1. The CDR3 nucleotides are TGTGCCAGCAGCTTTCCTCGGGGACAGACCTATGGCTACACCTTC. As protein: CASSFPRGQTYGYTF. Using reference TRBV7-2 and TRBJ1-2 for the parts outside the CDR3, the full variable domain is GAGVSQSPSNKVTEKGKDVELRCDPISGHTALYWYRQSLGQGLEFLIYFQGNSAPDKSGLPSDRFSAERTGGSVSTLTIQRTQQEDSAVYLCASSFPRGQTYGYTFGSGTRLTVV.